A selection of T cell receptor beta chains follows, all from one sample in a study of T cell repertoires in cytomegalovirus infection. TCRdb fed the reads into MiXCR, producing one record per CDR3 protein. The table has 740,000 or so distinct CDR3 sequences, roughly 36% seen once. The sequenced material came from PBMCs. These receptors all come from a human donor in good health (CMV status not recorded). Some clones in this sample may be carry-over from other donors' samples. The CDR3 runs from the conserved cysteine through the conserved F or W. The D gene is left open where the match is weak. Clone size is stated in some rows and not others, as once, few, many or a class when expanded.

clone size	D gene	J gene	V gene	CDR3 DNA	CDR3 protein
few	-	TRBJ1-3	TRBV28	TGTGCCAGCAGTGAGGGTACTGGAAACACCATATATTTT	CASSEGTGNTIYF
-	-	TRBJ2-7	TRBV6-1	TGTGCCAGCATCGGCCAGGTCCCCTACGAGCAGTACTTC	CASIGQVPYEQYF
-	TRBD1	TRBJ2-4	TRBV11-2	TGTGCCAGCAGCTTAGACTTCTCGGGACAGACGAAGATAACCAAAAACATTCAGTACTTC	CASSLDFSGQTKITKNIQYF
-	-	TRBJ2-1	TRBV3-1	TGTGCCAGCAGCCAAGTGGACGTGAATGAGCAGTTCTTC	CASSQVDVNEQFF
many	-	TRBJ1-2	TRBV12-3/TRBV12-4	TGTGCCAGCAGCCGCACCGCAGGGTCCTATGGCTACACCTTC	CASSRTAGSYGYTF
few	-	TRBJ2-3	TRBV18	TGTGCCAGCTCACGCGACTTACAGGGAAACACAGATACGCAGTATTTT	CASSRDLQGNTDTQYF
-	TRBD1	TRBJ1-5	TRBV20-1	TGCAGTGCTAGAGTGGGACAGGAACGTCAGCCCCAGCATTTT	CSARVGQERQPQHF
-	-	TRBJ1-1	TRBV18	TGTGCCAGCTCACCAGGGACACCGCGGGACACTGAAGCTTTCTTT	CASSPGTPRDTEAFF
-	-	TRBJ1-3	TRBV30	TGTGCCTGGATTCATCGTTTGGCTGGAAACACCATATATTTT	CAWIHRLAGNTIYF
-	-	TRBJ2-2	TRBV12-3/TRBV12-4	TGTGCCAGCAGTCCGGATTTGGCCGACCCTCAGAACACCGGGGAGCTGTTTTTT	CASSPDLADPQNTGELFF
-	-	TRBJ1-5	TRBV19	TGTGCCAGTAGTTACACCTACTCAGGTGGGCAGCCCCAGCATTTT	CASSYTYSGGQPQHF
-	TRBD1	TRBJ1-1	TRBV12-3/TRBV12-4	TGTGCCAGCAGGACAGGGGGCGCCTACACTGAAGCTTTCTTT	CASRTGGAYTEAFF
-	TRBD1	TRBJ1-2	TRBV28	TGTGCCATAAGGACAGGGGAATTGGACTATGGCTACACCTTC	CAIRTGELDYGYTF
few	TRBD2	TRBJ2-7	TRBV27	TGTGCCAGCAGCGGGCCGGGAGGGTTCCACGAGCAGTACTTC	CASSGPGGFHEQYF